These 17 T cell receptor beta chains share one sample of origin, sequenced in a study of T cells after posttransplantation cyclophosphamide. Sampled 1 year posttransplant, controls received myeloablative marrow transplants, methotrexate and a calcineurin inhibitor. Clones were sequenced by immunoSEQ multiplex PCR, and TCRdb holds only the in-frame ones, with some missing. The data show approximately 16,000 clones, with 84% seen just once and around 5% held by the top ten. Sequencing used PBMCs, obtained 350 to 400 days after allogeneic stem cell transplant with calcineurin inhibitor and methotrexate. The receptors were gathered from a young adult male patient who received an allogeneic stem cell transplant from a related donor, was CMV-positive, and had no GVHD. Some T cells may have originated in the graft donor.

About this clone itself: The same CDR3 is also encoded by other DNA sequences in this sample. The chain combines TRBV2 with TRBJ1-4, with 7 bases fitting TRBD1. The germline CDR1 and CDR2 sequences are SNHLY and FYNNEI. After removal of 9 bases from V and 8 bases from J, the junction contained 18 bases not matched to a gene. CDR3 size: 16 residues. The CDR3 nucleotides are TGTGCCAGTAGTCCACGACGACAGGGACTAGGGGAAAAACTGTTTTTT. Translated: CASSPRRQGLGEKLFF.

V usage is TRBV5-1 and J usage is TRBJ2-1; 11 bases map to TRBD2. This CDR3 is built from 15 residues. Germline-derived CDR1 and CDR2 are SGHRS and YFSETQ. The junction had 8 bases not matched to a gene; V was cut back by 4 bases and J by 8 bases. The CDR3 DNA sequence: TGCGCCAGCAGCCTGCCTAGCGGGAGGACGGATGAGCAGTTCTTC. This codes for CASSLPSGRTDEQFF.

Only one count was recorded for this clone. This chain connects TRBV7-3 to TRBJ2-1, with D possibly being TRBD1 (6 bases). The length of the CDR3 is 13 residues. From germline, CDR1 is SGHTA and CDR2 FQGTGA. V was clipped by 2 bases and J by 8 bases, with 10 bases between them. As DNA, the CDR3 is TGTGCCAGCAGCTTATGGGGGCGCGATGAGCAGTTCTTC. Translating gives CASSLWGRDEQFF.

This clone appeared a single time. The rearrangement joins TRBV6-5 to TRBJ2-5; a possible D gene is TRBD2 (6 bases). Germline CDR1 reads MNHEY; CDR2 reads SVGAGI. With 2 bases removed from V and 2 bases from J, the gap between germline ends came to 12 bases. The CDR3 is 15 amino acids. The CDR3 DNA sequence: TGTGCCAGCAGTTACGGCCGTGGGGGGCAAGAGACCCAGTACTTC. This gives the protein CASSYGRGGQETQYF.

A single count supports this clone. The chain is built from TRBV28 and TRBJ1-5, with 7 bases fitting TRBD1. The CDR3 covers 14 residues. After removal of 3 bases from V and 4 bases from J, the junction contained 3 bases not matched to a gene. The germline gives CDR1 MDHEN, CDR2 SYDVKM. The CDR3 here is CASSFNRGNQPQHF. CDR3 bases: TGTGCCAGCAGTTTCAACAGGGGTAATCAGCCCCAGCATTTT.

The V gene is TRBV4-3, the J gene TRBJ2-2; no definite D call. In germline, CDR1 is LGHNA, CDR2 YSLEER. V shed 0 bases and J shed 7 bases, with 21 bases lying between them. There are 18 residues in the CDR3. CDR3 DNA sequence: TGCGCCAGCAGCCAAGAAGAAAGGATAGCCGTTGGTGGCGGGGAGCTGTTTTTT. Encoded protein: CASSQEERIAVGGGELFF.

The chain is built from TRBV4-2 and TRBJ2-4; weak D call: TRBD1 (5 bases). Germline CDR1 and CDR2: LGHNA and YNFKEQ. CDR3 length: 16 residues. With 0 bases removed from V and 5 bases from J, the gap between germline ends came to 14 bases. The CDR3 region has the DNA TGTGCCAGCAGCCAAGATTACCCGATGACAGAAAACATTCAGTACTTC. It codes for CASSQDYPMTENIQYF.

By sample share, this clone is medium-sized. This sequence joins TRBV28 and TRBJ2-5; 15 nucleotides line up with TRBD2. Germline V gives CDR1 MDHEN, CDR2 SYDVKM. Losses at the gene ends were 3 bases for V and 5 bases for J; bases not matched to a gene: 4. The CDR3 has 16 amino acids. The CDR3 DNA reads as TGTGCCAGCAGTTTCCGGACTAGCGGGAGGGGGGAGACCCAGTACTTC. Protein product: CASSFRTSGRGETQYF.

V gene TRBV12-5 combines with J gene TRBJ1-1, with 8 positions matching TRBD1. Looked up from germline, CDR1 is LGHNT and CDR2 is FRNRAP. This CDR3 is 14 amino acids long. V shed 6 bases, J shed 10 bases, and the junction held 13 bases outside the gene matches. CDR3 bases: TGTGCTAGTGGGGCCGCCGGGACAGGCGGTATAGCTTTCTTT. This codes for CASGAAGTGGIAFF.

This chain links TRBV6-1 with TRBJ1-2; 7 nucleotides match TRBD1. V lost 7 bases to trimming and J lost 6 bases; unmatched junction nucleotides: 11. The CDR3 spans 14 residues. Germline assignment: CDR1 MNHNS and CDR2 SASEGT. As DNA, the CDR3 is TGTGCCAGCACACGCTCGGGACAGACAGATGGCTACACCTTC. Amino acids: CASTRSGQTDGYTF.

This clone occurred a few times. The rearrangement links TRBV7-2 to TRBJ2-5; 8 bases align to TRBD1. The end of the DNA aligns better with TRBJ2-7, so the J call may be wrong. This CDR3 is built from 15 residues. CDR1 SGHTA and CDR2 FQGNSA come from the germline V gene. In DNA, the CDR3 is TGTGCCAGCAGCTTCCAGCCAGGGGGCGCCTACGAGCAGTACTTC. Translated, it gives CASSFQPGGAYEQYF.

This clone was detected only once. Germline and junction disagree at one end, which may indicate a read error. The rearrangement uses TRBV6-5 and TRBJ1-5; D is possibly TRBD1 (5 bases). This CDR3 has 13 amino acids. CDR1 and CDR2 from the germline V gene are MNHEY and SVGAGI. DNA of the CDR3: TGTGCCTGCAGGCGGGACAGCAATCAGCCCCAGCATTTT. It encodes CACRRDSNQPQHF.

The J gene is TRBJ1-4, the V gene TRBV29-1; a weak D match, TRBD1 (5 bases). The CDR3 totals 12 residues. Per the germline V gene, CDR1 is SQVTM and CDR2 is ANQGSEA. Trimming stripped 7 bases from V and 8 bases from J, with 14 bases between. This CDR3 reads CSAGRVYEKLFF. CDR3 sequence (DNA): TGCAGCGCGGGCAGGGTATACGAAAAACTGTTTTTT.

This rearrangement joins TRBV4-2 to TRBJ2-5; possibly TRBD2 for D (6 bases). The better agreement between TRBJ2-7 and the DNA end casts doubt on the J call. The CDR3 contains 15 residues. Germline values: CDR1 LGHNA, CDR2 YNFKEQ. CDR3 in amino acids: CASSRGTGDSYEQYF. The CDR3 region has the DNA TGTGCCAGCAGCCGAGGGACTGGGGATTCCTACGAGCAGTACTTC.

The chain joins TRBV28 to TRBJ1-1; 11 bases are shared with TRBD1. The trim removed 4 bases at V and 6 bases at J, leaving 13 bases unmatched. This CDR3 region has 17 residues. Per germline, CDR1 MDHEN and CDR2 SYDVKM. The CDR3 spells CASSYYSGQGVMAEAFF. The CDR3 DNA reads as TGTGCCAGCAGTTATTATTCGGGACAGGGGGTTATGGCTGAAGCTTTCTTT.

V and J are TRBV7-2 and TRBJ2-5; 9 bases map to TRBD2. V trimming: 5 bases; J trimming: 7 bases; junction bases outside the gene matches: 17. This CDR3 spans 17 amino acids. CDR1 is SGHTA, CDR2 FQGNSA, per germline. CDR3 residues: CASSPQGGRAGGGTQYF. The CDR3 DNA follows: TGTGCCAGCAGCCCGCAGGGCGGGAGGGCCGGTGGGGGGACCCAGTACTTC.

This chain links TRBV13 with TRBJ2-7, with D possibly TRBD1 on 6 matching bases. This CDR3 contains 12 residues. Germline lookup yields CDR1 PRHDT and CDR2 FYEKMQ (reference sequence). V lost 7 bases and J 6 bases, leaving 13 bases between the germline ends. CDR3 bases: TGTGCCAGCACCCCCTTCAGGGGCGAGCAGTACTTC. This sequence encodes CASTPFRGEQYF.